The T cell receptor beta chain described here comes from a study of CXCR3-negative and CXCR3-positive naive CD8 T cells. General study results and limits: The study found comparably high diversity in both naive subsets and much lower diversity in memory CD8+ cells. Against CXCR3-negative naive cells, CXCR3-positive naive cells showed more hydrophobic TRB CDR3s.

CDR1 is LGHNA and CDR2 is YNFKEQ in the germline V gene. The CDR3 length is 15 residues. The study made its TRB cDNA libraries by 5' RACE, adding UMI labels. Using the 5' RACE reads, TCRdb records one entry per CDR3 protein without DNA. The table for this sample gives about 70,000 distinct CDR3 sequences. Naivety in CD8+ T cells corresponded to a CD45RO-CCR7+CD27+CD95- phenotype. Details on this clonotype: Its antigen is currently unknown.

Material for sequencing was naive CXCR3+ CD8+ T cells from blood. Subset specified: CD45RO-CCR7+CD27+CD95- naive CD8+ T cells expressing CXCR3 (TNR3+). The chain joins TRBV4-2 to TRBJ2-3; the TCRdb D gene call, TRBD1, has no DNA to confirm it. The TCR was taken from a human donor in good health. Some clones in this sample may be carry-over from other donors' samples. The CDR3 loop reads CASSQRQGETDTQYF.